This T cell receptor beta chain comes out of a study of T-cell memory formation after mild COVID-19. Findings and caveats of the study: Contracting clones from day 15 to 85 showed balanced CD4/CD8; later expanders favored CD4+. Pre-infection memory held some responding clones, suggesting pre-existing cross-reactive T cells responded. Mainly in CM and EM were contracting CD4+ clones; CD8+ were in EMRA.

Germline CDR1 SEHNR, CDR2 FQNEAQ (reference sequence). This CDR3 contains 15 residues. J lost 5 bases, V lost 4 bases, and 6 bases had no gene match. With regard to this clonotype: Antigen: not known.

TCRdb redid the calling of the 5' RACE reads with MiXCR, one entry per CDR3 protein. The table has around 250,000 distinct CDR3 sequences, about a sixth seen once; the top ten hold roughly a fifth. Sequenced: PBMCs or a T cell subset sorted from them (not recorded which). The V call is TRBV7-9, the J call TRBJ2-1, with 9 bases aligning to TRBD2. This TCR derives from a man between 18 and 29 years old who had mild COVID-19 (a few samples of this study predate the infection). Cell type and time point are not known. CDR3 loop: CASSSLRGGNNEQFF. The CDR3, as DNA: TGTGCCAGCAGCTCCCTGCGGGGGGGGAACAATGAGCAGTTCTTC.